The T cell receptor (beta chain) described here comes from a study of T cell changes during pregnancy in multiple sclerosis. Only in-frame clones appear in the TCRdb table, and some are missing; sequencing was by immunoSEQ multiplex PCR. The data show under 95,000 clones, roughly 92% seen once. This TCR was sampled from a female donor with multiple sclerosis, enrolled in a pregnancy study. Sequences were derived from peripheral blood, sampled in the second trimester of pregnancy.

This CDR3 reads CASSEAETQYF. CDR3 coding DNA: TGTGCCAGCAGTGAGGCAGAGACCCAGTACTTC. V is TRBV6-1 and J is TRBJ2-5; D gene uncertain. Germline loops: CDR1 MNHNS, CDR2 SASEGT. V lost 3 bases and J 4 bases, leaving 3 bases between the germline ends. The CDR3 runs 11 residues.